This TCR beta chain was captured by sequencing in a study of blood T cell repertoires in COVID-19. Study-wide context: Both acute and convalescent COVID-19 samples were obtained from the United States, Italy and Spain. T cells, B-cell-depleted T cells, or PBMCs supplied cDNA or gDNA.

The germline V gene encodes CDR1 SGHVS and CDR2 FQNEAQ. CDR3 length: 14 residues. The V end was cut by 0 bases, the J end by 7 bases, with 12 bases between. In the authors' workflow: Estimation of nucleated cell counts was performed using reference gene primer amplification. Data came from immunoSEQ multiplex PCR; TCRdb stores just in-frame clones and leaves some out. D and trimming were read from the DNA, whereas the V and J calls and clone size are those reported in that table. The sample lists about 120,000 clones, 75% to 90% occurring once. Patients in Seattle were enrolled during active infection, then followed longitudinally.

The J gene is TRBJ1-2, the V gene TRBV7-8; tentative D call: TRBD1 (6 bases). The sequenced sample was peripheral blood. The source of this sequence is a man between 60 and 70 years old with COVID-19, enrolled during active disease. The CDR3 reads CASSLATGMGGYTF. Written as DNA, the CDR3 is TGTGCCAGCAGCTTAGCTACAGGGATGGGTGGCTACACCTTC.